The 17 T cell receptor beta chains in this list originate from one sample, sequenced in a study of cytomegalovirus exposure and HLA in healthy donors. 13 Jbeta primers and 60 Vbeta primers were used for the PCR. Assay used: immunoSEQ multiplex PCR; TCRdb lists only in-frame clones, some missing. The sample shows 100,000 to 150,000 clones, around 74% of them seen only once. Sequencing used PBMCs. These receptors all come from a man aged 40-49 years in good health and CMV-seropositive.

The chain combines TRBV27 with TRBJ2-7; the match to TRBD2 covers 9 bases. V dropped 2 bases and J dropped 1; count of bases not matched to a gene: 0. CDR1 is MNHEY, CDR2 SMNVEV, per germline (reference sequence). This CDR3 has 14 residues. The CDR3 spells CASSLLAGSYEQYF. The DNA for the CDR3 is TGTGCCAGCAGTTTACTAGCGGGGTCCTACGAGCAGTACTTC.

This chain connects TRBV2 to TRBJ1-1; D possibly corresponds to TRBD1 (5 bases). Germline V gene sequence: CDR1 SNHLY, CDR2 FYNNEI. This CDR3 is built from 13 residues. The V and J ends lost 3 bases and 5 bases respectively, with 10 bases between them. The CDR3 protein is CASSDQGKTEAFF. In DNA, the CDR3 is TGTGCCAGCAGTGATCAGGGTAAGACTGAAGCTTTCTTT.

This clone was observed a single time. CDR3 in DNA: TGTGCCAGCAGTTGGACAGGGGGCCTTTCTGGGGCCAACGTCCTGACTTTC. The encoded protein is CASSWTGGLSGANVLTF. The rearrangement links TRBV28 to TRBJ2-6; 11 nucleotides match TRBD1. Trimming removed 4 bases from V and 1 base from J; junction bases left unmatched: 3. Germline loops: CDR1 MDHEN, CDR2 SYDVKM. There are 17 residues in the CDR3.

The CDR3 reads CASSGQGEAQPQHF. DNA of the CDR3: TGTGCCAGCAGCGGACAGGGGGAAGCCCAGCCCCAGCATTTT. The chain links TRBV2 to TRBJ1-5, with 10 bases matching TRBD1. Losses at the gene ends were 6 bases for V and 7 bases for J; bases not matched to a gene: 6. The length of the CDR3 is 14 residues. From germline, CDR1 is SNHLY and CDR2 FYNNEI.

The table lists this clone with a few counts. This chain joins TRBV7-8 and TRBJ2-5; 12 nucleotides align to TRBD2. Trimming removed 5 bases from V and 2 bases from J; junction bases left unmatched: 18. Per germline, CDR1 SGHVS and CDR2 FQNEAQ. This CDR3 has 20 residues. DNA for the CDR3: TGTGCCAGCAGCCCGAAGAGGGCTAGCGGGGGGGCCCCAACTCAAGAGACCCAGTACTTC. Translating it yields CASSPKRASGGAPTQETQYF.

The rearrangement links TRBV28 to TRBJ1-2; D is undetermined. This CDR3 region has 13 residues. The ends were cut back, 3 bases at V and 8 bases at J, with 13 bases in the middle. Germline lookup yields CDR1 MDHEN and CDR2 SYDVKM. CDR3 in DNA: TGTGCCAGCAGTTTTGGCTACACGAGGGGCTACACCTTC. It yields the protein CASSFGYTRGYTF.

This chain connects TRBV6-1 to TRBJ1-6, with 9 bases matching TRBD1. The CDR3 is made up of 18 amino acids. The germline gives CDR1 MNHNS, CDR2 SASEGT. The V and J ends lost 0 bases and 1 base, in that order; junction bases with no gene match: 4. The chain's CDR3 is CASSEAGTGWSYNSPLHF. The CDR3, as DNA: TGTGCCAGCAGTGAAGCAGGGACAGGGTGGTCCTATAATTCACCCCTCCACTTT.

The chain is built from TRBV7-2 and TRBJ2-1; the match to TRBD2 covers 16 bases. The CDR3 totals 15 residues. Per germline, CDR1 SGHTA and CDR2 FQGNSA. V shed 6 bases, J shed 9 bases, and the junction held 5 bases outside the gene matches. DNA of the CDR3: TGTGCCAGCAGTTCCGGGACTAGCGGGGGGGGTGAGCAGTTCTTC. This encodes CASSSGTSGGGEQFF.

This chain connects TRBV13 to TRBJ2-7, with 9 bases fitting TRBD2. CDR3 length: 16 amino acids. In germline, CDR1 is PRHDT, CDR2 FYEKMQ (reference sequence). V lost 5 bases, J lost 5 bases, and 13 bases stayed unmatched. The DNA for the CDR3 is TGTGCCAGCAGCCCACTGCTTAGCGGGAGTTCCAACGAGCAGTACTTC. As protein: CASSPLLSGSSNEQYF.

V and J are TRBV14 and TRBJ1-2; 7 bases fit TRBD1. Germline CDR1 SGHDN, CDR2 FVKESK. V shed 4 bases, J shed 4 bases, and the junction held 6 bases outside the gene matches. The CDR3 spans 14 residues. CDR3 residues: CASSRQGFLYGYTF. For the CDR3, the DNA is TGTGCCAGCAGCCGACAGGGATTCCTCTATGGCTACACCTTC. Together with reference TRBV14 and TRBJ1-2, the CDR3 gives the full variable domain: EAGVTQFPSHSVIEKGQTVTLRCDPISGHDNLYWYRRVMGKEIKFLLHFVKESKQDESGMPNNRFLAERTGGTYSTLKVQPAELEDSGVYFCASSRQGFLYGYTFGSGTRLTVV.

With respect to this clone: At one of its ends the junction is not consistent with the germline gene, which may arise from a read error. The CDR3 is CAGRPDRMVSYEQYF. CDR3 bases: TGTGCCGGCAGGCCCGACAGGATGGTCTCCTACGAGCAGTACTTC. The V and J genes are TRBV27 and TRBJ2-7; D perhaps matches TRBD1 (6 bases). CDR1 MNHEY and CDR2 SMNVEV come from the germline V gene (reference sequence). This CDR3 is built from 15 residues.

The V and J genes are TRBV2 and TRBJ2-5; 7 bases are shared with TRBD1. In germline, CDR1 is SNHLY, CDR2 FYNNEI. J gave up 2 bases and V 1 base, and 10 bases lay outside the gene matches. CDR3 length equals 17 residues. In DNA form, the CDR3 reads TGTGCCAGCAGTGAAGGAAAAAGGACAGGCGGACAAGAGACCCAGTACTTC. Translating it yields CASSEGKRTGGQETQYF. The full variable domain, in which reference TRBV2 and TRBJ2-5 provide the parts outside the CDR3, is EPEVTQTPSHQVTQMGQEVILRCVPISNHLYFYWYRQILGQKVEFLVSFYNNEISEKSEIFDDQFSVERPDGSNFTLKIRSTKLEDSAMYFCASSEGKRTGGQETQYFGPGTRLLVL.

The rearrangement joins TRBV2 to TRBJ2-2; weak D call: TRBD2 (5 bases). Germline V CDR1 and CDR2: SNHLY, FYNNEI. This CDR3 comprises 15 residues. V lost 5 bases, J lost 5 bases, and 15 bases lay in between. CDR3 sequence (DNA): TGTGCCAGCAGTAATCTGTTGTCGGGGACCGGGGAGCTGTTTTTT. Translation gives CASSNLLSGTGELFF.

This rearrangement joins TRBV27 to TRBJ2-5; 9 nucleotides line up with TRBD1. The CDR3 spans 15 residues. Germline CDR1 and CDR2: MNHEY and SMNVEV (reference sequence). The V and J ends lost 6 bases and 2 bases, in that order; junction bases with no gene match: 7. This CDR3 is CASRPGQGRQETQYF. The DNA for the CDR3 is TGTGCCAGCAGGCCGGGACAGGGAAGGCAAGAGACCCAGTACTTC.

This clone was seen only a few times. The CDR3 DNA reads as TGTGCCAGCAGTTTTCTGCTAGCGGGAGGAACAGATACGCAGTATTTT. Its translation: CASSFLLAGGTDTQYF. V gene TRBV27 combines with J gene TRBJ2-3, with 11 bases identical to TRBD2. V gave up 3 bases and J gave up 3 bases; unmatched junction bases: 5. The CDR3 is 16 residues long. Germline V lookup: CDR1 MNHEY, CDR2 SMNVEV (reference sequence).

The rearrangement links TRBV5-4 to TRBJ2-5; possibly TRBD1 for D (6 bases). With the DNA end fitting TRBJ2-7 better, the J assignment may be wrong. The length of the CDR3 is 14 residues. Germline lookup yields CDR1 SGHNT and CDR2 YYREEE (reference sequence). CDR3 nucleotides: TGTGCCAGCAGCTTGGACAGGGATACCTACGAGCAGTACTTC. Translating gives CASSLDRDTYEQYF.

This chain uses TRBV19 with TRBJ1-1, with a tentative D call TRBD1 (5 bases). V was cut by 4 bases and J by 1 base, with 16 bases left in between. Germline lookup yields CDR1 LNHDA and CDR2 SQIVND (reference sequence). The CDR3 extends over 16 amino acids. The CDR3 spells CASSKFSNRRNTEAFF. The CDR3 nucleotides are TGTGCCAGTAGTAAATTCTCAAACAGGAGGAACACTGAAGCTTTCTTT.